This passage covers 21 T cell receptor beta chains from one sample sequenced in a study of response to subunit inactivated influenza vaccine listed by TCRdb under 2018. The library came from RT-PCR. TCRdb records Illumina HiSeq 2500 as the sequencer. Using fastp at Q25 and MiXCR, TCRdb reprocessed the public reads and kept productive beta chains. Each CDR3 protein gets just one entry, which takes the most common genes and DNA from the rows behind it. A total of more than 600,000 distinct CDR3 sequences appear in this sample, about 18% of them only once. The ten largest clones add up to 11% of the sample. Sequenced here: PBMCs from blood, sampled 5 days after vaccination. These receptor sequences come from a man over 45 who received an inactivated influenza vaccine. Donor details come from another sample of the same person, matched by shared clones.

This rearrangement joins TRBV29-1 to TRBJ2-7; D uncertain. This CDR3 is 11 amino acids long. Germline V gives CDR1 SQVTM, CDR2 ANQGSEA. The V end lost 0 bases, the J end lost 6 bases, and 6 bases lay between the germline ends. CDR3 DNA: TGCAGCGTTGAAGATCGCTTCGAGCAGTACTTC. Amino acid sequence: CSVEDRFEQYF.

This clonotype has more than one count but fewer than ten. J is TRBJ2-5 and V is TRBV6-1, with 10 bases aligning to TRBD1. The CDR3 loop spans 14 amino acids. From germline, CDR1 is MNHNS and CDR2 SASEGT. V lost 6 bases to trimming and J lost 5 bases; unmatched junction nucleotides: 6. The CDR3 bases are TGTGCCAGCAGCAAGAGGGACAGGGGTGAGACCCAGTACTTC. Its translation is CASSKRDRGETQYF.

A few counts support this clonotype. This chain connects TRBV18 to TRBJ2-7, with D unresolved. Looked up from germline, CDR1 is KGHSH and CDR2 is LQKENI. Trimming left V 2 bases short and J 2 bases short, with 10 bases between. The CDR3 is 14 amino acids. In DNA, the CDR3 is TGTGCCAGCTCACCATCGTTAGAGGCCTACGAGCAGTACTTC. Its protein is CASSPSLEAYEQYF. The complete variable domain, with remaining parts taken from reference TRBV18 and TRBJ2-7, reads NAGVMQNPRHLVRRRGQEARLRCSPMKGHSHVYWYRQLPEEGLKFMVYLQKENIIDESGMPKERFSAEFPKEGPSILRIQQVVRGDSAAYFCASSPSLEAYEQYFGPGTRLTVT.

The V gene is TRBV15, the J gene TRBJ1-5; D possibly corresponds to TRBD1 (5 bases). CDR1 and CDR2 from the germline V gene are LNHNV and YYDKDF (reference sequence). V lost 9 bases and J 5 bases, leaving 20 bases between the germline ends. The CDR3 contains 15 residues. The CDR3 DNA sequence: TGTGCCACGAGAGATTTTGGGGGGAGGGATCAGCCCCAGCATTTT. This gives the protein CATRDFGGRDQPQHF.

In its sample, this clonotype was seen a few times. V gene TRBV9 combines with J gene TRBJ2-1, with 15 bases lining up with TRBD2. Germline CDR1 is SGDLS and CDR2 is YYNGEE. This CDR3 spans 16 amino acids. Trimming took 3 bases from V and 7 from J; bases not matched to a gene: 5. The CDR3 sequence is CASSGEGTSGRNEQFF. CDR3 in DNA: TGTGCCAGCAGCGGCGAAGGGACTAGCGGGAGGAATGAGCAGTTCTTC.

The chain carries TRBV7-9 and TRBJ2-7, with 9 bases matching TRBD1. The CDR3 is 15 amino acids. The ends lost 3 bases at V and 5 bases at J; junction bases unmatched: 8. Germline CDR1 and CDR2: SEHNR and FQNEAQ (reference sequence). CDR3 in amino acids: CASSFRDRVGDEQYF. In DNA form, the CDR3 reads TGTGCCAGCAGCTTTAGGGACAGGGTGGGGGACGAGCAGTACTTC.

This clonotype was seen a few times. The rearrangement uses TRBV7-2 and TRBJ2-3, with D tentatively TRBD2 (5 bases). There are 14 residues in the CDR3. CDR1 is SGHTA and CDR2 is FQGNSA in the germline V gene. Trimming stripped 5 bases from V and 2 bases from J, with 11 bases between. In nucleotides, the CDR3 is TGTGCCAGCAGCATACCGGGGAACACAGATACGCAGTATTTT. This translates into CASSIPGNTDTQYF. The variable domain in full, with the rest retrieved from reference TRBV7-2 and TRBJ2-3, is GAGVSQSPSNKVTEKGKDVELRCDPISGHTALYWYRQSLGQGLEFLIYFQGNSAPDKSGLPSDRFSAERTGGSVSTLTIQRTQQEDSAVYLCASSIPGNTDTQYFGPGTRLTVL.

The CDR3 region has the DNA TGCGCCAGCAGAGCCCAGGGAGATACGCAGTATTTT. It specifies CASRAQGDTQYF. The V gene is TRBV4-3, the J gene TRBJ2-3; tentatively, D is TRBD1 (5 bases). CDR3 length equals 12 residues. Germline V gives CDR1 LGHNA, CDR2 YSLEER. V lost 6 bases and J 5 bases, leaving 9 bases between the germline ends.

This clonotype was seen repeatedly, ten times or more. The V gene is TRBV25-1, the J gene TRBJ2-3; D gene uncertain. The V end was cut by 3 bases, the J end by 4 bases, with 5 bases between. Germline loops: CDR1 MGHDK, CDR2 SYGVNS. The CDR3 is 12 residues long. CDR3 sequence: CASSDAADTQYF. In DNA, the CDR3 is TGTGCCAGCAGTGATGCGGCAGATACGCAGTATTTT. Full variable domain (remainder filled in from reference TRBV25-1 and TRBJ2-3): EADIYQTPRYLVIGTGKKITLECSQTMGHDKMYWYQQDPGMELHLIHYSYGVNSTEKGDLSSESTVSRIRTEHFPLTLESARPSHTSQYLCASSDAADTQYFGPGTRLTVL.

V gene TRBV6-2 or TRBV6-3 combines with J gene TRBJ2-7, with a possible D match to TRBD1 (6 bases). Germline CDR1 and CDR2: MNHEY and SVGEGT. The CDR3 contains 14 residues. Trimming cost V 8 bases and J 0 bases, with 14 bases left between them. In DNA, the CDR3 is TGTGCCAGCCGATTTACAGGGACCTCCTACGAGCAGTACTTC. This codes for CASRFTGTSYEQYF.

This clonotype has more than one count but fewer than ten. The CDR3 nucleotides read TGTGCCAGCAGCGGAGGGATAGTGAAACTGTTTTTT. It codes for CASSGGIVKLFF. V usage is TRBV28 and J usage is TRBJ1-4; no firm D call. CDR1 and CDR2 (germline): MDHEN, SYDVKM. The CDR3 covers 12 residues. Trimming left V 6 bases short and J 11 bases short, with 13 bases between.

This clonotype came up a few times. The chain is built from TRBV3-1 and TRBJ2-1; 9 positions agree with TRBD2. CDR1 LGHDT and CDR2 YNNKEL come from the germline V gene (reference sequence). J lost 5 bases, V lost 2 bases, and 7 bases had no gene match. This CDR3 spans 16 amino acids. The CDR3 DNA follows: TGTGCCAGCAGCCAAAGGGTGCTAGCGGGAAACAATGAGCAGTTCTTC. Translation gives CASSQRVLAGNNEQFF.

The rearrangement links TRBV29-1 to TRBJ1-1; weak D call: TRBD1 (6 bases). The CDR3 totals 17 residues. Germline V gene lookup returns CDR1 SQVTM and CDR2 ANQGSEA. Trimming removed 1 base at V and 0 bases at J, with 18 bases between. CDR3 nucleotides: TGCAGCGTTGAAGCTGGGCAGGGGTACAGGGTGAACACTGAAGCTTTCTTT. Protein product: CSVEAGQGYRVNTEAFF.

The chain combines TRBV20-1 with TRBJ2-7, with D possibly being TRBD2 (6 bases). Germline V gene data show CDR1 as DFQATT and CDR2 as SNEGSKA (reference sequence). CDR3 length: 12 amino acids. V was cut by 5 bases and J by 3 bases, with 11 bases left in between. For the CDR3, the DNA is TGCAGTGCTCGGGGGTACTACTACGAGCAGTACTTC. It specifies CSARGYYYEQYF.

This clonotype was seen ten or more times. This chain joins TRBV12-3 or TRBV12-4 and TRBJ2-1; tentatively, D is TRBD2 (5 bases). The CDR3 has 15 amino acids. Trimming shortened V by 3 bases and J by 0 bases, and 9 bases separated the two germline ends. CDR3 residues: CASSFREGSYNEQFF. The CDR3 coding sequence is TGTGCCAGCAGTTTCCGGGAAGGCTCCTACAATGAGCAGTTCTTC.

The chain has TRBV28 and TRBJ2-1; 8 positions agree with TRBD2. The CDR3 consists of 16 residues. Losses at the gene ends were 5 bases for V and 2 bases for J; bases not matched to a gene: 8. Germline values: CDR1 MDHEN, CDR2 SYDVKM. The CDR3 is CASSPFLAGPYNEQFF. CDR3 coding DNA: TGTGCCAGCAGTCCCTTTCTAGCGGGCCCCTACAATGAGCAGTTCTTC.

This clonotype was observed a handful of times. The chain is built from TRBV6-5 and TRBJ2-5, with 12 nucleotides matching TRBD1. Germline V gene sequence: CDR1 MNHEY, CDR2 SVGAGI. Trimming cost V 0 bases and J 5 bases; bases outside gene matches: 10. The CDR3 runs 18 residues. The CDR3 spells CASSYSLGQGAPWETQYF. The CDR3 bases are TGTGCCAGCAGTTACTCGTTGGGACAGGGGGCGCCCTGGGAGACCCAGTACTTC.

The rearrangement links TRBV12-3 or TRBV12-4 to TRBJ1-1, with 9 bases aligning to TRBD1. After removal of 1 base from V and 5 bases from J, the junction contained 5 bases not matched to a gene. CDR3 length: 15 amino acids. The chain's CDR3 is CASSLVGQGRTEAFF. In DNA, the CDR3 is TGTGCCAGCAGTTTAGTTGGACAGGGGCGTACTGAAGCTTTCTTT.

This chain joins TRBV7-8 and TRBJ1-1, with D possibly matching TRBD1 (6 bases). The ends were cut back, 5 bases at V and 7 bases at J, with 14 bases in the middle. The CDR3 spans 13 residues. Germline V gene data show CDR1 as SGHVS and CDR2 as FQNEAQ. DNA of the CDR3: TGTGCCAGCAGCGGTCGGACAGCTCTTGAAGCTTTCTTT. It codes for CASSGRTALEAFF. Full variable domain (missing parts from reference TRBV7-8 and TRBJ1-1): GAGVSQSPRYKVAKRGQDVALRCDPISGHVSLFWYQQALGQGPEFLTYFQNEAQLDKSGLPSDRFFAERPEGSVSTLKIQRTQQEDSAVYLCASSGRTALEAFFGQGTRLTVV.

The CDR3 region has the DNA TGTGCCAGCAGTTATGTTCAGGGCAGCGAGCAGTACTTC. It specifies CASSYVQGSEQYF. The chain couples TRBV6-2 or TRBV6-3 to TRBJ2-7; D is perhaps TRBD1 (5 bases). The V gene's germline CDR1 is MNHEY and CDR2 SVGEGT. The CDR3 spans 13 residues. The V end was cut by 3 bases, the J end by 6 bases, with 12 bases between.

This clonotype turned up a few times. The DNA for the CDR3 is TGTGCCAGCAGTTACTCGATGGGGGTTTGGCCCCAGCATTTT. Amino acids: CASSYSMGVWPQHF. This chain uses TRBV6-5 with TRBJ1-5; D might be TRBD1 (5 bases). Germline CDR1 reads MNHEY; CDR2 reads SVGAGI. The CDR3 totals 14 residues. Trimming shortened V by 0 bases and J by 9 bases, and 12 bases separated the two germline ends.